These 8 T cell receptor beta chains share one sample of origin, sequenced in a study of technical replicates of blood from a few donors. The repertoire was sequenced with immunoSEQ multiplex PCR; TCRdb's copy has only in-frame clones and lacks some. The sample holds about 89,000 clones, around 94% seen once. What was sequenced was T cells isolated from PBMCs. The receptors shown here come from a human donor in good health.

The gene calls are TRBV7-9 and TRBJ2-7, with 13 bases identical to TRBD2. The CDR3 has 16 residues. Germline loops: CDR1 SEHNR, CDR2 FQNEAQ (reference sequence). The trim removed 5 bases at V and 6 bases at J, leaving 10 bases unmatched. Here the CDR3 reads CASSPGTSGALGEQYF. The CDR3 bases are TGTGCCAGCAGCCCAGGGACTAGCGGGGCCCTTGGCGAGCAGTACTTC.

The V gene is TRBV19, the J gene TRBJ1-1, with D perhaps matching TRBD1 (6 bases). This CDR3 comprises 16 residues. Trimming took 5 bases from V and 3 from J, leaving 19 bases between them. In germline, CDR1 is LNHDA, CDR2 SQIVND (reference sequence). The CDR3 reads CASSPNRVRVDTEAFF. The DNA for the CDR3 is TGTGCCAGTAGTCCAAACAGGGTTAGGGTCGACACTGAAGCTTTCTTT.

The chain employs TRBV5-1 and TRBJ1-1, with 10 bases lining up with TRBD1. Unmatched junction bases numbered 7, after V lost 2 bases and J lost 0 bases. Germline V gene sequence: CDR1 SGHRS, CDR2 YFSETQ. The CDR3 extends over 17 amino acids. The CDR3, as DNA: TGCGCCAGCAGCTTTAAGGGACAGGGGTTCATGAACACTGAAGCTTTCTTT. Its translation: CASSFKGQGFMNTEAFF.

The chain has TRBV5-4 and TRBJ2-1; TRBD2 matches at 7 bases. Germline V gene lookup returns CDR1 SGHNT and CDR2 YYREEE (reference sequence). V was pared by 4 bases and J by 7 bases, with 11 bases of the junction left unmatched. The length of the CDR3 is 15 residues. This CDR3 reads CASSSPGTGGNEQFF. CDR3 coding DNA: TGTGCCAGCAGCAGCCCGGGCACGGGGGGAAATGAGCAGTTCTTC. Filled out from reference TRBV5-4 and TRBJ2-1, the complete variable domain reads ETGVTQSPTHLIKTRGQQVTLRCSSQSGHNTVSWYQQALGQGPQFIFQYYREEENGRGNFPPRFSGLQFPNYSSELNVNALELDDSALYLCASSSPGTGGNEQFFGPGTRLTVL.

The chain joins TRBV2 to TRBJ1-5, with D hard to call. The CDR3 spans 16 residues. Germline V gene lookup returns CDR1 SNHLY and CDR2 FYNNEI. The V end was cut by 5 bases, the J end by 6 bases, with 20 bases between. The CDR3 DNA is TGTGCCAGCAGTTCAAGTGGACTAGAGGGAAGTCAGCCCCAGCATTTT. Its translation is CASSSSGLEGSQPQHF.

V usage is TRBV28 and J usage is TRBJ2-7; D is undetermined. Germline assignment: CDR1 MDHEN and CDR2 SYDVKM. Trimming left V 10 bases short and J 1 base short, with 17 bases between. This CDR3 comprises 14 residues. Here the CDR3 DNA reads TGTGCCACATCCCCAGGTACCCTATCCTACGAGCAGTACTTC. Translation: CATSPGTLSYEQYF.

The V call is TRBV6-6, the J call TRBJ1-1; D is ambiguous. Looked up from germline, CDR1 is MNHNY and CDR2 is SVGAGI (reference sequence). The CDR3 loop spans 12 amino acids. Trimming removed 4 bases at V and 1 base at J, with 4 bases between. The CDR3 loop is CASSLENTEAFF. The CDR3 nucleotides read TGTGCCAGCAGTTTAGAGAACACTGAAGCTTTCTTT.

The genes are TRBV11-2 and TRBJ2-1; possible D gene TRBD1, 6 bases. The germline V gene has CDR1 SGHAT and CDR2 FQNNGV. There are 15 residues in the CDR3. V lost 5 bases, J lost 5 bases, and 16 bases lay in between. In nucleotides, the CDR3 is TGTGCCAGCAGCCGACCTTGGGACATAGACAATGAGCAGTTCTTC. As protein: CASSRPWDIDNEQFF. The complete variable domain, with remaining parts taken from reference TRBV11-2 and TRBJ2-1, reads EAGVAQSPRYKIIEKRQSVAFWCNPISGHATLYWYQQILGQGPKLLIQFQNNGVVDDSQLPKDRFSAERLKGVDSTLKIQPAKLEDSAVYLCASSRPWDIDNEQFFGPGTRLTVL.